A single T cell receptor (beta chain) is shown here with its context. These data originate in a study of blood T cell repertoires in COVID-19. Background on the study: Sites across the United States, Italy and Spain contributed samples from acute and convalescent COVID-19. PBMCs, B-cell-depleted T cells, or T cells were the source of the cDNA or gDNA that made up the material.

V was clipped by 1 base and J by 6 bases; unmatched bases: 0. The CDR3 loop spans 14 amino acids. Germline-derived CDR1 and CDR2 are SGHDN and FVKESK. Authors' analysis steps: Using reference gene primer amplification, nucleated cell counts were estimated. The method was immunoSEQ multiplex PCR; TCRdb's version includes in-frame clones alone and lacks a portion of them. V, J and clone size reflect that table, while D and trimming were determined from the DNA. Of hundreds of thousands of clones listed, approximately 86% are singletons. The receptor's source is a man between 65 and 85 years old with acute or convalescent COVID-19. What was sequenced was peripheral blood. The chain carries TRBV14 and TRBJ2-7; 13 bases align to TRBD2. Here the CDR3 reads CASSQGLAGGEQYF. The CDR3 nucleotides are TGTGCCAGCAGCCAAGGACTAGCGGGGGGCGAGCAGTACTTC. Full variable domain (remainder filled in from reference TRBV14 and TRBJ2-7): EAGVTQFPSHSVIEKGQTVTLRCDPISGHDNLYWYRRVMGKEIKFLLHFVKESKQDESGMPNNRFLAERTGGTYSTLKVQPAELEDSGVYFCASSQGLAGGEQYFGPGTRLTVT.